Listed below are T cell receptor beta chains from one sample, sequenced in a study of response to subunit inactivated influenza vaccine. TCRdb ran MiXCR on the RT-PCR reads and lists one entry per CDR3 protein. The sample lists 500,000 to 550,000 distinct CDR3 sequences, approximately 7.8% occurring once. This specimen consisted of PBMCs from blood, obtained around 25 months after vaccination. All receptors come from a man between 45 and 75 years old who received an inactivated influenza vaccine. CDR3s include the opening cysteine and the closing phenylalanine or tryptophan. The order of the fields is clone size, J gene, D gene, V gene, CDR3 length, CDR3 DNA, CDR3 protein. D genes are given only for firm matches. A row's size may be missing; if present it is once, few, many or a size class.

clone size: few; J gene: TRBJ2-1; D gene: NA; V gene: TRBV18; CDR3 length: 14; CDR3 DNA: TGTGCCAGCTCACCACCGAGCAGGTCCCATGAGCAGTTCTTC; CDR3 protein: CASSPPSRSHEQFF
clone size: few; J gene: TRBJ2-7; D gene: NA; V gene: TRBV28; CDR3 length: 13; CDR3 DNA: TGTGCCAGCAGGCCTACTGGACAGTACGAGCAGTACTTC; CDR3 protein: CASRPTGQYEQYF
clone size: few; J gene: TRBJ2-1; D gene: TRBD2; V gene: TRBV15; CDR3 length: 14; CDR3 DNA: TGTGCCACCAGCGGGAGCGGGACCAGCGGTGAGCAGTTCTTC; CDR3 protein: CATSGSGTSGEQFF
clone size: NA; J gene: TRBJ2-7; D gene: NA; V gene: TRBV7-8; CDR3 length: 11; CDR3 DNA: TGTGCCAGCAGCTTAAGGCTCGAGCAGTACTTC; CDR3 protein: CASSLRLEQYF
clone size: many; J gene: TRBJ1-6; D gene: TRBD1; V gene: TRBV20-1; CDR3 length: 14; CDR3 DNA: TGCAGTGCCGGACAGGGGGCGAGGAATTCACCCCTCCACTTT; CDR3 protein: CSAGQGARNSPLHF
clone size: NA; J gene: TRBJ1-2; D gene: TRBD1; V gene: TRBV20-1; CDR3 length: 15; CDR3 DNA: TGCAGTGCTAGAGACCGGGACAGGGAAAATTATGGCTACACCTTC; CDR3 protein: CSARDRDRENYGYTF
clone size: NA; J gene: TRBJ1-1; D gene: NA; V gene: TRBV9; CDR3 length: 16; CDR3 DNA: TGTGCCAGCAGCGTAGAGGGGGGAGTCTTAAACACTGAAGCTTTCTTT; CDR3 protein: CASSVEGGVLNTEAFF
clone size: many; J gene: TRBJ1-1; D gene: NA; V gene: TRBV5-1; CDR3 length: 14; CDR3 DNA: TGTGCCAGCAGCCTCCCGGGGGGGAACACTGAAGCTTTCTTT; CDR3 protein: CASSLPGGNTEAFF
clone size: NA; J gene: TRBJ2-3; D gene: NA; V gene: TRBV20-1; CDR3 length: 16; CDR3 DNA: TGCAGTGCTAGAGTCACAGGAGGGGGGGGCACAGATACGCAGTATTTT; CDR3 protein: CSARVTGGGGTDTQYF
clone size: NA; J gene: TRBJ2-4; D gene: NA; V gene: TRBV3-1; CDR3 length: 15; CDR3 DNA: TGTGCCAGCAGTGATCTAGGAAGGGCCAAAAACACTCAGTACTTC; CDR3 protein: CASSDLGRAKNTQYF
clone size: few; J gene: TRBJ1-1; D gene: TRBD1; V gene: TRBV6-1; CDR3 length: 14; CDR3 DNA: TGTGCCAGCAGTCAAGGACAGGGGAAGACTGAAGCTTTCTTT; CDR3 protein: CASSQGQGKTEAFF
clone size: NA; J gene: TRBJ2-7; D gene: NA; V gene: TRBV20-1; CDR3 length: 15; CDR3 DNA: TGCAGTGCTCCCTCCCTCAGGCAGGTTCCCTACGAGCAGTACTTC; CDR3 protein: CSAPSLRQVPYEQYF
clone size: many; J gene: TRBJ2-2; D gene: NA; V gene: TRBV10-3; CDR3 length: 13; CDR3 DNA: TGTGCCATCAGGGACACGATAACCGGGGAGCTGTTTTTT; CDR3 protein: CAIRDTITGELFF
clone size: few; J gene: TRBJ2-7; D gene: TRBD1; V gene: TRBV5-4; CDR3 length: 13; CDR3 DNA: TGTGCCAGCAGCGTTACAGGGGGATACGAGCAGTACTTC; CDR3 protein: CASSVTGGYEQYF
clone size: many; J gene: TRBJ2-1; D gene: TRBD2; V gene: TRBV20-1; CDR3 length: 15; CDR3 DNA: TGCAGTGCCACTCCGCTAGCGGGAGGGATAAATGAGCAGTTCTTC; CDR3 protein: CSATPLAGGINEQFF
clone size: NA; J gene: TRBJ2-3; D gene: TRBD2; V gene: TRBV29-1; CDR3 length: 15; CDR3 DNA: TGCAGCGTTGACGGTAGCGGGAGGGGCATAGGTACGCAGTATTTT; CDR3 protein: CSVDGSGRGIGTQYF
clone size: NA; J gene: TRBJ1-4; D gene: NA; V gene: TRBV10-3; CDR3 length: 14; CDR3 DNA: TGTGCCATCAGTGAGTCCAAGAACAATGAAAAACTGTTTTTT; CDR3 protein: CAISESKNNEKLFF
clone size: few; J gene: TRBJ2-3; D gene: NA; V gene: TRBV5-1; CDR3 length: 16; CDR3 DNA: TGCGCCAGCAGTTGGGGTCGTGGTTCTAGCACAGATACGCAGTATTTT; CDR3 protein: CASSWGRGSSTDTQYF
clone size: NA; J gene: TRBJ2-5; D gene: TRBD2; V gene: TRBV29-1; CDR3 length: 12; CDR3 DNA: TGCAGCGTTGGAGCGGGAGTGGAGACCCAGTACTTC; CDR3 protein: CSVGAGVETQYF
clone size: NA; J gene: TRBJ1-1; D gene: NA; V gene: TRBV7-2; CDR3 length: 13; CDR3 DNA: TGTGCCAGCAGCTTTGCCCAGAACACTGAAGCTTTCTTT; CDR3 protein: CASSFAQNTEAFF
clone size: NA; J gene: TRBJ2-5; D gene: TRBD2; V gene: TRBV6-1; CDR3 length: 15; CDR3 DNA: TGTGCCAGCAGTGGTGGACTAGCGGTACAAGAGACCCAGTACTTC; CDR3 protein: CASSGGLAVQETQYF
clone size: few; J gene: TRBJ1-2; D gene: NA; V gene: TRBV4-1; CDR3 length: 17; CDR3 DNA: TGCGCCAGCAGCCGGCCAACGGGGCCTTTTTCTAACTATGGCTACACCTTC; CDR3 protein: CASSRPTGPFSNYGYTF
clone size: NA; J gene: TRBJ1-3; D gene: TRBD1; V gene: TRBV11-2; CDR3 length: 18; CDR3 DNA: TGTGCCAGCAGCCAGTGGACAGGGGCCATTTACTCTGGAAACACCATATATTTT; CDR3 protein: CASSQWTGAIYSGNTIYF
clone size: NA; J gene: TRBJ1-3; D gene: NA; V gene: TRBV4-1; CDR3 length: 12; CDR3 DNA: TGCGCCAGCAGCCAAGCCCGGGGCACCATATATTTT; CDR3 protein: CASSQARGTIYF
clone size: many; J gene: TRBJ2-3; D gene: TRBD2; V gene: TRBV7-2; CDR3 length: 16; CDR3 DNA: TGTGCCAGCAGCTTAGTCCTAGCGGGGGGGGCAGATACGCAGTATTTT; CDR3 protein: CASSLVLAGGADTQYF
clone size: few; J gene: TRBJ1-4; D gene: TRBD1; V gene: TRBV20-1; CDR3 length: 14; CDR3 DNA: TGCAGTGCTACCCAGGGGGCTGGAGGGGAAAAACTGTTTTTT; CDR3 protein: CSATQGAGGEKLFF
clone size: many; J gene: TRBJ2-1; D gene: TRBD2; V gene: TRBV5-5; CDR3 length: 15; CDR3 DNA: TGTGCCAGCAGCTTGGCGATAGCGGGAGGCGATGAGCAGTTCTTC; CDR3 protein: CASSLAIAGGDEQFF
clone size: many; J gene: TRBJ2-1; D gene: NA; V gene: TRBV2; CDR3 length: 14; CDR3 DNA: TGTGCCAGCTCCGGGACAAACCGCTACAATGAGCAGTTCTTC; CDR3 protein: CASSGTNRYNEQFF
clone size: NA; J gene: TRBJ2-2; D gene: NA; V gene: TRBV20-1; CDR3 length: 14; CDR3 DNA: TGCAGTGCCTCCCCGACCCTGAACACCGGGGAGCTGTTTTTT; CDR3 protein: CSASPTLNTGELFF
clone size: few; J gene: TRBJ1-5; D gene: TRBD1; V gene: TRBV16; CDR3 length: 16; CDR3 DNA: TGTGCCAGCAGCCAATTTGAACAGGGGGTGAATCAGCCCCAGCATTTT; CDR3 protein: CASSQFEQGVNQPQHF
clone size: NA; J gene: TRBJ2-4; D gene: NA; V gene: TRBV15; CDR3 length: 15; CDR3 DNA: TGTGCCACCAGCAGCCGCAGGGAAACCAAAAACATTCAGTACTTC; CDR3 protein: CATSSRRETKNIQYF
clone size: few; J gene: TRBJ2-7; D gene: NA; V gene: TRBV18; CDR3 length: 15; CDR3 DNA: TGTGCCAGCTCACCCCCAACGGGCTTAGGGTACGAGCAGTACTTC; CDR3 protein: CASSPPTGLGYEQYF
clone size: NA; J gene: TRBJ2-1; D gene: TRBD2; V gene: TRBV4-3; CDR3 length: 15; CDR3 DNA: TGCGCCAGCAGCCAAGAATGGCGGGGGGCCAATGAGCAGTTCTTC; CDR3 protein: CASSQEWRGANEQFF
clone size: NA; J gene: TRBJ2-2; D gene: NA; V gene: TRBV5-1; CDR3 length: 15; CDR3 DNA: TGCGCCAGCAGCTTGAACCAAGAGAACACCGGGGAGCTGTTTTTT; CDR3 protein: CASSLNQENTGELFF
clone size: NA; J gene: TRBJ2-1; D gene: NA; V gene: TRBV12-3/TRBV12-4; CDR3 length: 15; CDR3 DNA: TGTGCCAGCAGACCTAGCGAGAGCTCCTACAATGAGCAGTTCTTC; CDR3 protein: CASRPSESSYNEQFF
clone size: few; J gene: TRBJ1-5; D gene: TRBD1; V gene: TRBV20-1; CDR3 length: 13; CDR3 DNA: TGCAGTGGGACACAGGGGGCGTCTCAGCCCCAGCATTTT; CDR3 protein: CSGTQGASQPQHF
clone size: many; J gene: TRBJ2-1; D gene: TRBD2; V gene: TRBV7-9; CDR3 length: 17; CDR3 DNA: TGTGCCAGCTCTGGAGCGGGGGGCCCGGGCTCTTACAATGAGCAGTTCTTC; CDR3 protein: CASSGAGGPGSYNEQFF
clone size: NA; J gene: TRBJ1-4; D gene: TRBD1; V gene: TRBV12-3/TRBV12-4; CDR3 length: 15; CDR3 DNA: TGTGCCAGCAGTCCCAACGACAGGGGGTATGTAAAACTGTTTTTT; CDR3 protein: CASSPNDRGYVKLFF
clone size: many; J gene: TRBJ2-7; D gene: NA; V gene: TRBV5-1; CDR3 length: 15; CDR3 DNA: TGCGCCAGCAGCTGGGCGGGACAGCTGCCCTACGAGCAGTACTTC; CDR3 protein: CASSWAGQLPYEQYF
clone size: few; J gene: TRBJ1-1; D gene: NA; V gene: TRBV12-3/TRBV12-4; CDR3 length: 11; CDR3 DNA: TGTGCCAGCAGAGAAGACAGTGAAGCTTTCTTT; CDR3 protein: CASREDSEAFF
clone size: NA; J gene: TRBJ2-7; D gene: TRBD2; V gene: TRBV6-1; CDR3 length: 19; CDR3 DNA: TGTGCCAGCAGCCCCCGGGCAGGGCGAACTAGCGGGTTCTTCTACGAGCAGTACTTC; CDR3 protein: CASSPRAGRTSGFFYEQYF
clone size: many; J gene: TRBJ2-2; D gene: NA; V gene: TRBV29-1; CDR3 length: 13; CDR3 DNA: TGCAGCGTTGAAGGGTTCGTCACCGGGGAGCTGTTTTTT; CDR3 protein: CSVEGFVTGELFF
clone size: many; J gene: TRBJ1-1; D gene: NA; V gene: TRBV27; CDR3 length: 17; CDR3 DNA: TGTGCCAGCAGCCCTACGTTCTTACTAAAAGTGAACACTGAAGCTTTCTTT; CDR3 protein: CASSPTFLLKVNTEAFF
clone size: many; J gene: TRBJ2-3; D gene: TRBD2; V gene: TRBV4-3; CDR3 length: 18; CDR3 DNA: TGCGCCAGCAGCCAAGATCCGGGACTAGGGACCGGCACAGATACGCAGTATTTT; CDR3 protein: CASSQDPGLGTGTDTQYF
clone size: NA; J gene: TRBJ1-5; D gene: NA; V gene: TRBV7-9; CDR3 length: 13; CDR3 DNA: TGTGCCAGCAGCTTACAGGGTGTAGAGCCCCAGCATTTT; CDR3 protein: CASSLQGVEPQHF